The 2 T cell receptor beta chains below were found in one sample sequenced in a study of OX40 agonist ivuxolimab in advanced cancers. Libraries came from the immunoSEQ multiplex PCR assay. What TCRdb holds here is the immuneACCESS table cut down to in-frame rearrangements. Part of the clones is not present; checked against another copy, under half of the missing clones reflect an unresolved V gene, and the others are unexplained. Counted in this sample were about 79,000 clones; about 84% of them appeared once. About 4.9% of the sample goes to the ten largest clones. The specimen was CD4+ or CD8+ T cells sorted from blood, collected in a trial of the OX40 agonist ivuxolimab. These TCRs come from an adult with an advanced solid tumor such as melanoma, head and neck, liver or kidney cancer.

This clone was seen a single time. The genes are TRBV7-2 and TRBJ2-7, with D perhaps being TRBD1 or TRBD2 (6 bases each). Trimming pared 1 base from V and 3 bases from J, leaving 10 bases between. This CDR3 has 14 residues. Germline values: CDR1 SGHTA, CDR2 FQGNSA. As DNA, the CDR3 is TGTGCCAGCAGCTTAGTACAGGGAGGCTACGAGCAGTACTTC. Translated: CASSLVQGGYEQYF.

The chain carries TRBV27 and TRBJ1-1; TRBD1 is a possible D gene (5 bases). The CDR3 is 13 amino acids. CDR1 is MNHEY and CDR2 is SMNVEV in the germline V gene (reference sequence). Trimming removed 6 bases from V and 2 bases from J, with 10 bases in between. The CDR3 loop reads CASRYQGNTEAFF. CDR3 DNA: TGTGCCAGCAGATACCAGGGTAACACTGAAGCTTTCTTT.